Each of the 10 T cell receptor beta chains below was sequenced from the same sample in a study of CD8 T cells in Susac syndrome (dated by TCRdb to 2018 to 2020). Libraries were constructed by the immunoSEQ multiplex PCR assay. RNA was extracted using the RNeasy kit, and roughly 0.5 to 1 ug of the RNA was reverse transcribed with random hexamers. The public reads were reanalyzed by TCRdb: fastp trimming at Q25, MiXCR alignment, in-frame beta chains only. Duplicate CDR3 protein sequences are folded into a single record with the most common DNA and genes. Across this sample there are some 260,000 distinct CDR3 sequences, with around 93% seen only once. Together, the top ten hold 0.065% to 0.08% of the sample. Sequences were obtained from CD4+ T cells from PBMCs. The receptor source for this set is a human donor with multiple sclerosis.

The chain joins TRBV2 to TRBJ1-1; D perhaps matches TRBD1 (6 bases). CDR3 length: 16 amino acids. V dropped 3 bases and J dropped 1 base, with 15 bases sitting between them. Germline-derived CDR1 and CDR2 are SNHLY and FYNNEI. This CDR3 reads CASSEGGPVGNTEAFF. CDR3 nucleotides: TGTGCCAGCAGTGAGGGGGGCCCCGTGGGGAACACTGAAGCTTTCTTT.

The chain carries TRBV3-1 and TRBJ1-3; the D is unclear. Trimming shortened V by 5 bases and J by 3 bases, and 11 bases separated the two germline ends. Germline V gene sequence: CDR1 LGHDT, CDR2 YNNKEL (reference sequence). The CDR3 length is 14 residues. This CDR3 reads CASSAREGGNTIYF. CDR3 coding DNA: TGTGCCAGCAGCGCCCGGGAAGGTGGAAACACCATATATTTT. The variable domain in full, completed from reference TRBV3-1 and TRBJ1-3, reads DTAVSQTPKYLVTQMGNDKSIKCEQNLGHDTMYWYKQDSKKFLKIMFSYNNKELIINETVPNRFSPKSPDKAHLNLHINSLELGDSAVYFCASSAREGGNTIYFGEGSWLTVV.

The V call is TRBV14, the J call TRBJ2-2, with a tentative D call TRBD1 (6 bases). Trimming stripped 1 base from V and 4 bases from J, with 13 bases between. Germline V lookup: CDR1 SGHDN, CDR2 FVKESK. This CDR3 region has 16 residues. CDR3 region: CASSQVQGSGTGELFF. DNA for the CDR3: TGTGCCAGCAGCCAAGTCCAGGGGTCGGGCACCGGGGAGCTGTTTTTT.

The chain combines TRBV30 with TRBJ1-5, with TRBD1 matching 7 bases. J gave up 0 bases and V 3 bases, and 5 bases lay outside the gene matches. CDR1 and CDR2 from the germline V gene are GTSNPN and SVGIG (reference sequence). The CDR3 has 15 residues. CDR3 amino acids: CAWRGRTGSNQPQHF. Here the CDR3 DNA reads TGTGCCTGGAGAGGGAGGACAGGTAGCAATCAGCCCCAGCATTTT.

CDR3 sequence: CASSMGTARGTDTQYF. The CDR3, as DNA: TGTGCCAGTAGTATGGGGACAGCCCGTGGCACAGATACGCAGTATTTT. The gene calls are TRBV19 and TRBJ2-3, with 7 positions matching TRBD1. J gave up 1 base and V 3 bases, and 7 bases lay outside the gene matches. CDR1 LNHDA and CDR2 SQIVND come from the germline V gene (reference sequence). The CDR3 covers 16 residues.

The rearrangement uses TRBV7-8 and TRBJ2-7; D possibly corresponds to TRBD1 (6 bases). Between the trimmed V and J ends, which lost 1 base and 7 bases, there was a span of 14 bases. Germline lookup yields CDR1 SGHVS and CDR2 FQNEAQ. The CDR3 runs to 14 residues. The CDR3 loop is CASSLGAGEYEQYV. In DNA form, the CDR3 reads TGTGCCAGCAGCTTAGGGGCAGGGGAGTATGAGCAGTACGTC.

The chain joins TRBV5-1 to TRBJ2-5; possibly TRBD1 or TRBD2 for D (5 bases each). CDR3 length equals 15 residues. CDR1 and CDR2 (germline): SGHRS, YFSETQ. V was pared by 5 bases and J by 5 bases, with 19 bases between. CDR3 DNA: TGCGCCAGCAGTTCCGGGACGGAATACGGCGAGACCCAGTACTTC. Amino acid sequence: CASSSGTEYGETQYF.

The J gene is TRBJ1-6, the V gene TRBV9; the match to TRBD1 covers 10 bases. CDR1 is SGDLS, CDR2 YYNGEE, per germline. Trimming took 0 bases from V and 6 from J; bases not matched to a gene: 3. The CDR3 has 16 residues. The CDR3 coding sequence is TGTGCCAGCAGCGTAGGGGGGACAGGGGTTAATTCACCCCTCCACTTT. Translation: CASSVGGTGVNSPLHF.

The chain is built from TRBV24-1 and TRBJ2-3, with unresolved D. This CDR3 contains 14 residues. CDR1 is KGHDR, CDR2 SFDVKD, per germline. Trimming took off 1 base at V and 2 bases at J, with 6 bases between the two ends. The CDR3 loop is CATSDFVVTDTQYF. The CDR3 DNA follows: TGTGCCACCAGTGATTTTGTGGTCACAGATACGCAGTATTTT.

The chain employs TRBV6-2 or TRBV6-3 and TRBJ2-3; weak D call: TRBD2 (5 bases). The CDR3 runs 16 residues. The germline gives CDR1 MNHEY, CDR2 SVGEGT. Trimming cost V 0 bases and J 1 base, with 11 bases left between them. CDR3 residues: CASSYSSRAGTDTQYF. CDR3 sequence (DNA): TGTGCCAGCAGTTACTCGTCGCGGGCCGGCACAGATACGCAGTATTTT.